The T cell receptor (beta chain) under discussion was sequenced for a study of CD8 T cells in Susac syndrome (dated by TCRdb to between 2018 and 2021). Broadly, across the study: Whether CD8+ T cell activation and differentiation in Susac syndrome was antigen driven was tested using repertoire sequencing. Broader findings and caveats from the paper: The study acknowledged that relatively few individuals were included in the TCR sequencing and HLA analysis.

Peripheral blood CD8+ and CD4+ T cells from healthy donors, Susac syndrome patients and multiple sclerosis patients were profiled by high-throughput TCR beta sequencing. The multiple sclerosis controls were treatment-naive patients whose relapsing-remitting disease, either stable or active, fulfilled the revised McDonald criteria. Bulk CD8+ and CD4+ T cells were purified magnetically by negative isolation, whereas CD8+ TEMRA cells were enriched by FACS. Blood was collected in EDTA tubes and processed within 24 hours, with PBMCs isolated through density gradient centrifugation. PBMCs intended for TCR sequencing were frozen in liquid nitrogen and were later thawed in a 37 degrees C water bath. Purity of sorted or isolated CD4+, CD8+ and CD8+ TEMRA cells was at least 90%. Details on this clonotype: Its target antigen remains unknown. It has no much larger one-base neighbor in the sample; base qualities were not kept.

RNA was extracted using the RNeasy kit, and roughly 0.5 to 1 microgram was reverse transcribed with random hexamers. TCR beta CDR3 regions were amplified with the immunoSEQ multiplex PCR assay covering 54 Vbeta and 13 Jbeta segments. Bias from PCR amplification was corrected by using a synthetic template baseline for primer optimization and for computational correction. Processing in the source paper ran as follows. Reads were annotated to V, D and J genes per IMGT and analyzed with immunoSEQ Analyzer, keeping only productive sequences. Clonality was calculated as one minus the Shannon entropy normalized by log2 of the number of productive unique sequences. Public and private clones were assessed among the 100 most prevalent clones of each patient and control. A clone was defined as Susac-specific if it was absent from the healthy and MS cohorts, from some 1,100 published viral clones and from other ImmuneACCESS disease sequences. Using fastp trimming at Q25 and MiXCR clonotype assembly, TCRdb reanalyzed the public sequencing data and kept in-frame beta chains. Entries that share a CDR3 protein sequence are merged under the most common genes and DNA. For this entry, the V and J calls and clone size follow TCRdb and not the study's own pipeline. In all, the sample holds roughly 120,000 distinct CDR3 sequences, and about 92% of those were seen once. The biggest ten clones account for approximately 0.097% of the sample.

The germline V gene yields SGDLS for CDR1 and YYNGEE for CDR2. Counted from cysteine to phenylalanine, this CDR3 has 14 amino acids. Solely the CDR3 DNA is kept, with 42 bases framed from the first base. Trimming leaves V shorter by 1 base and J shorter by 5 bases, with the junction holding 3 bases beyond the gene matches. The chain uses TRBV9 and TRBJ2-3; TRBD2 lines up with 8 middle nucleotides. Sequencing was performed on CD4+ T cells from PBMCs. This sequence was found in a human donor with multiple sclerosis. The nucleotide sequence is given as TGTGCCAGCAGCGTACGGGGGGGCGGAGATACGCAGTATTTT. This is translated as CASSVRGGGDTQYF.